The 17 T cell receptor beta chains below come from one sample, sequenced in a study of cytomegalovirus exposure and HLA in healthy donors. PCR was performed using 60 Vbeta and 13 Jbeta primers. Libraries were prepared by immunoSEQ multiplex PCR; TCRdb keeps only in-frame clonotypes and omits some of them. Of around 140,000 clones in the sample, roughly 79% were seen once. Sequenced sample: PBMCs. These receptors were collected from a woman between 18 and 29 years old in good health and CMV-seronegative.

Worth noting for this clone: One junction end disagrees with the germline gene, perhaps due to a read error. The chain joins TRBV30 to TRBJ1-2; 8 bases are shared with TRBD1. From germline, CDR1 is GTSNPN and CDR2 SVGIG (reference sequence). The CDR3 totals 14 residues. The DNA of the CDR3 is TGTGCCTGGAGGGGGGCCGGGACAGGATATGGCTACGCCTTC. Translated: CAWRGAGTGYGYAF.

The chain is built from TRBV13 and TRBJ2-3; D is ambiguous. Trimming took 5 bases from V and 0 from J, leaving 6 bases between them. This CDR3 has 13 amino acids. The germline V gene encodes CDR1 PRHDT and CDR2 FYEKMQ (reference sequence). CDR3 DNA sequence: TGTGCCAGCAGCCCCACTAGCACAGATACGCAGTATTTT. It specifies CASSPTSTDTQYF.

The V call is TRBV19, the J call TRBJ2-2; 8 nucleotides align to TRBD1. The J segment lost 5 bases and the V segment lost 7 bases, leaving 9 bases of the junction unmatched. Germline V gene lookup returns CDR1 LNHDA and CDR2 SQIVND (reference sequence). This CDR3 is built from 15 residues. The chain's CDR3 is CASTPDRGGTGELFF. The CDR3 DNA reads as TGTGCCAGTACCCCAGACAGGGGAGGAACCGGGGAGCTGTTTTTT. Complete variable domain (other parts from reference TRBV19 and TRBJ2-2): DGGITQSPKYLFRKEGQNVTLSCEQNLNHDAMYWYRQDPGQGLRLIYYSQIVNDFQKGDIAEGYSVSREKKESFPLTVTSAQKNPTAFYLCASTPDRGGTGELFFGEGSRLTVL.

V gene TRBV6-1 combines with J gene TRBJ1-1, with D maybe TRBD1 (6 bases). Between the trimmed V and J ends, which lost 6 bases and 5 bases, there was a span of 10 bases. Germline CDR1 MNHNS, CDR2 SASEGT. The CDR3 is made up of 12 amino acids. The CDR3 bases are TGTGCCAGCAGGGGGGGGGCGACTGAAGCTTTCTTT. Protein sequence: CASRGGATEAFF.

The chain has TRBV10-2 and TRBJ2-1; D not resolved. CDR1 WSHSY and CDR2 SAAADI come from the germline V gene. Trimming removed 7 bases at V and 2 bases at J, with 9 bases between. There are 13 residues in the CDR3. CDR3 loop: CASNADAYNEQFF. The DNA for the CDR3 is TGCGCCAGCAACGCGGATGCCTACAATGAGCAGTTCTTC.

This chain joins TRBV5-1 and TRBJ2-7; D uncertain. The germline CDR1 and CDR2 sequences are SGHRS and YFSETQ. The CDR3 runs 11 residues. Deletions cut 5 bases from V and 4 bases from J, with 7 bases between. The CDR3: CASSNSYEQYF. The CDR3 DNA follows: TGCGCCAGCAGTAACAGTTACGAGCAGTACTTC.

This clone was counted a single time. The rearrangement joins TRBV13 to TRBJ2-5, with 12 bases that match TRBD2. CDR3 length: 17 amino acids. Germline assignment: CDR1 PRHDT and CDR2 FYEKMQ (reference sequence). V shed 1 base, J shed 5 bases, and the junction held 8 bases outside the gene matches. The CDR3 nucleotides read TGTGCCAGCAGCTTAGTATCACTAGCGGGAGGAGGCGAGACCCAGTACTTC. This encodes CASSLVSLAGGGETQYF.

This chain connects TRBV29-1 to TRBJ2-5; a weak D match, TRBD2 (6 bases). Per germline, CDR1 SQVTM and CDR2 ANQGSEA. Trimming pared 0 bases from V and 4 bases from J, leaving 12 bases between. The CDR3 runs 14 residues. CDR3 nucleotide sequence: TGCAGCGTTGAAGAAACGGGAGCATTAGAGACCCAGTACTTC. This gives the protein CSVEETGALETQYF.

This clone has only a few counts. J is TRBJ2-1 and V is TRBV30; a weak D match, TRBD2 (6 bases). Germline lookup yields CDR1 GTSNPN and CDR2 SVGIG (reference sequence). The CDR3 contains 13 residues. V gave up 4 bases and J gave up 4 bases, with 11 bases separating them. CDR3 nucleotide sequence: TGTGCCTGGACCCGGGAGTTGTACAATGAGCAGTTCTTC. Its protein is CAWTRELYNEQFF.

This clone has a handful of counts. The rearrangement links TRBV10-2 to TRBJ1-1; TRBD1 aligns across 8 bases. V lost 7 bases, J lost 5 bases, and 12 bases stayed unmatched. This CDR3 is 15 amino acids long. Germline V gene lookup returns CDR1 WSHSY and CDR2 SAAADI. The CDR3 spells CASIWKPGGATEAFF. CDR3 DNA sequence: TGCGCCAGCATTTGGAAACCAGGGGGCGCGACTGAAGCTTTCTTT.

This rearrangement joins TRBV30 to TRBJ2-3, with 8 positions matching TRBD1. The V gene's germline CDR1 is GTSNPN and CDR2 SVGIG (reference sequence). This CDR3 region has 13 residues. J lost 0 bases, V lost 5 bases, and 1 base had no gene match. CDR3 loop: CAWGTGSTDTQYF. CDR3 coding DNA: TGTGCCTGGGGGACAGGCAGCACAGATACGCAGTATTTT.

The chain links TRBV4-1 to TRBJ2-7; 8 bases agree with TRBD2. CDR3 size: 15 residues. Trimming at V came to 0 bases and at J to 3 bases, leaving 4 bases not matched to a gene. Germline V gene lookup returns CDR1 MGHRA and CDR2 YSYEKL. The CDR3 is CASSQDPSGLYEQYF. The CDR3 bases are TGCGCCAGCAGCCAAGACCCTAGCGGGCTCTACGAGCAGTACTTC.

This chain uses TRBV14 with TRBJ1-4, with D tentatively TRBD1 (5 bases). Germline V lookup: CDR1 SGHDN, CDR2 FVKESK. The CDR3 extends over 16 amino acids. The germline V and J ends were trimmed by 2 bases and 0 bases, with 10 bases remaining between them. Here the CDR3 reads CASSQSGAATNEKLFF. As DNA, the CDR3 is TGTGCCAGCAGCCAAAGCGGGGCAGCAACTAATGAAAAACTGTTTTTT.

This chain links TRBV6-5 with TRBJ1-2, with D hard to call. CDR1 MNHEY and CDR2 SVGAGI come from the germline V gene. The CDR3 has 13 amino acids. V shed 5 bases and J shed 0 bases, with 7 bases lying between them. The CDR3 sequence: CASSGFSNYGYTF. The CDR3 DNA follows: TGTGCCAGCAGTGGCTTCTCTAACTATGGCTACACCTTC.

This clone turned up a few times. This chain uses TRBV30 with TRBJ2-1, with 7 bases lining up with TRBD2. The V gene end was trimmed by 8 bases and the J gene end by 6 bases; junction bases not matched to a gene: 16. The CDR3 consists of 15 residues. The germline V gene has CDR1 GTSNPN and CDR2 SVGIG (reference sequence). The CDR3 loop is CAAGDAGVRANEQFF. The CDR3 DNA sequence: TGTGCCGCAGGAGACGCGGGAGTCCGCGCCAATGAGCAGTTCTTC.

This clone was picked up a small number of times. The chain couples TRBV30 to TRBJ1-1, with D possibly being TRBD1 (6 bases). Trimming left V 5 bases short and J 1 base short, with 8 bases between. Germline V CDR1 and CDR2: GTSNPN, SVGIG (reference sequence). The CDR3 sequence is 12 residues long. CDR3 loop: CAWGQQNTEAFF. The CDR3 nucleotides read TGTGCCTGGGGACAGCAGAACACTGAAGCTTTCTTT. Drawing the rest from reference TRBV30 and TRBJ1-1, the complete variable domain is SQTIHQWPATLVQPVGSPLSLECTVEGTSNPNLYWYRQAAGRGLQLLFYSVGIGQISSEVPQNLSASRPQDRQFILSSKKLLLSDSGFYLCAWGQQNTEAFFGQGTRLTVV.

The CDR3 reads CASSPGVGGDEKLFF. In nucleotides, the CDR3 is TGCGCCAGCAGCCCTGGGGTGGGAGGCGATGAAAAACTGTTTTTT. The chain is built from TRBV5-1 and TRBJ1-4; no firm D call. The germline gives CDR1 SGHRS, CDR2 YFSETQ. V was pared by 4 bases and J by 6 bases, with 16 bases between. The CDR3 runs to 15 residues.